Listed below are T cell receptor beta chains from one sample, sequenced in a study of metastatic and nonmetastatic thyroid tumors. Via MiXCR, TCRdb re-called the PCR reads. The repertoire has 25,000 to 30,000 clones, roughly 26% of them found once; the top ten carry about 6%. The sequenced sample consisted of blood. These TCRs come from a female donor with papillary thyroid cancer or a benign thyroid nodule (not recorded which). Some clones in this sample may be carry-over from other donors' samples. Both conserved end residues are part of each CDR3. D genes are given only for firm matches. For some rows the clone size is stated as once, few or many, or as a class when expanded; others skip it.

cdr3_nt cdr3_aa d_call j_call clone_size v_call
TGTGCCAGCAGCTTCCGGGCACAGTACGGCTACACCTTC CASSFRAQYGYTF - TRBJ1-2 - TRBV11-2
TGTGCCAGCAGTGAAGCGCCGACAGGGACTACCTACTTCACAGATACGCAGTATTTT CASSEAPTGTTYFTDTQYF - TRBJ2-3 many TRBV2
TGCAGTGCTCCGGATTTCGGACAGGGGAACACCGGGGAGCTGTTTTTT CSAPDFGQGNTGELFF TRBD1 TRBJ2-2 once TRBV20-1
TGTGCCAGCTCACCTCCTCTTGTCGTAAAACTCGGTGGAGATACGCGGTATTTT CASSPPLVVKLGGDTRYF - TRBJ2-3 - TRBV18
TGTGCCAGTGACATGACAGGGCACCTTAGCACAGATACGCAGTATTTT CASDMTGHLSTDTQYF TRBD1 TRBJ2-3 few TRBV27
TGTGCCAGCAGCATCGAGAATGAGCAGTTCTTC CASSIENEQFF - TRBJ2-1 many TRBV9
TGTGCCAGCAGGCCGACTAATCGACCTCTGGAGCAGTACTTC CASRPTNRPLEQYF - TRBJ2-7 once TRBV11-2
TGCAGTGCTAGAAGGACAGATACGCAGTATTTT CSARRTDTQYF - TRBJ2-3 few TRBV20-1
TGTGCCAGCAGCGAGGGACCGAACTGGTATGAGCAGTTCTTC CASSEGPNWYEQFF - TRBJ2-1 many TRBV5-6
TGTGCCAGCAGTCCTACTATCGGGAGGGAGACCCAGTACTTC CASSPTIGRETQYF TRBD2 TRBJ2-5 - TRBV6-1
TGTGCCACCAGTGATGTGACTAGCGGAAACAATGAGCAGTTCTTC CATSDVTSGNNEQFF TRBD2 TRBJ2-1 medium-sized TRBV24-1
TGTGCCAGCAGCGTAGGTGGGGATACAGATACGCAGTATTTT CASSVGGDTDTQYF - TRBJ2-3 - TRBV9
TGTGCCAGCAGCCCTTACCAGGTTAGGAATGAGCAGTTCTTC CASSPYQVRNEQFF - TRBJ2-1 - TRBV5-6
TGCAGTCCGTCCTCACTGACCTCCTACGAGCAGTACTTC CSPSSLTSYEQYF - TRBJ2-7 - TRBV20-1
TGTGCCAGCAGCTTGGGACTAGCGGGTGTCGGTGAGCAGTTCTTC CASSLGLAGVGEQFF TRBD2 TRBJ2-1 many TRBV7-3
TGTGCCAGCAGCGCCCGGTGGGACACAGATACGCAGTATTTT CASSARWDTDTQYF - TRBJ2-3 many TRBV27
TGTGCCAGCAGTGAATTTGCAGGGGAACATGGCTACACCTTC CASSEFAGEHGYTF - TRBJ1-2 - TRBV6-1
TGTGCCAGCAGTGAAGGTTGCTATGGCTACACCTTC CASSEGCYGYTF - TRBJ1-2 - TRBV2
TGTGCCAGCAGTGCTAGTCGACAGCCAAACACTGAAGCTTTCTTT CASSASRQPNTEAFF - TRBJ1-1 - TRBV2
TGTGCCAGCAGCCCGGACAGGGGACGCACAGATACGCAGTATTTT CASSPDRGRTDTQYF TRBD1 TRBJ2-3 once TRBV7-3
TGTGCCAGCAGCCCCGGCCAGGGGGCGTCAGATACGCAGTATTTT CASSPGQGASDTQYF TRBD1 TRBJ2-3 many TRBV11-1
TGTGCCTGGAGTGTATGGCAGGGGGCCGGGGAGCTGTTTTTT CAWSVWQGAGELFF TRBD1 TRBJ2-2 many TRBV30
TGTGCCTGGAGTGATGGATACGAGCAGTACTTC CAWSDGYEQYF - TRBJ2-7 few TRBV30
TGTGCCAGCAGTGAAAGGGCCGGGACAGGGGGCTACGAGCAGTACTTC CASSERAGTGGYEQYF TRBD1 TRBJ2-7 - TRBV6-1
TGTGCCACCAGCAGAGATAGCATGGAGGGCTACACCTTC CATSRDSMEGYTF - TRBJ1-2 medium-sized TRBV15
TGCAGTGCCCACTGGAAGGGTCATGAGCAGTTCTTC CSAHWKGHEQFF - TRBJ2-1 many TRBV20-1
TGTGCCAGCAGCTCCCGGACTGGATTCTACGAGCAGTACTTC CASSSRTGFYEQYF - TRBJ2-7 - TRBV7-2
TGTGCCAGCAGCTCCCGACTAGCGGGAGGGACTGGGGCCAACGTCCTGACTTTC CASSSRLAGGTGANVLTF TRBD2 TRBJ2-6 many TRBV7-3
TGTGCCAGCAGCCAAGATTTGGCAGCGAACATTCAGTACTTC CASSQDLAANIQYF - TRBJ2-4 many TRBV3-1
TGTGCCAGCAGTCCACAGGTTCGAGGCTACACCTTC CASSPQVRGYTF - TRBJ1-2 medium-sized TRBV28
TGTGCCAGCACCCAAGGGGAGGGATACCAGCCCCAGCATTTT CASTQGEGYQPQHF - TRBJ1-5 - TRBV7-2
TGTGCCAGCAGCGTAGGGGGGGGGAGCGGGGCTGGCTATGGCTACACCTTC CASSVGGGSGAGYGYTF - TRBJ1-2 - TRBV9
TGCAGTGCTAGTCTCCAAAATAGTATGTACTTC CSASLQNSMYF - TRBJ2-5 many TRBV20-1
TGTGCCAGCAGCCACGGGGGGCAGACTAATGAAAAACTGTTTTTT CASSHGGQTNEKLFF - TRBJ1-4 many TRBV7-6
TGTGCCAGCCAGGACTTTGGTGAGCAGTACTTC CASQDFGEQYF - TRBJ2-7 medium-sized TRBV6-2/TRBV6-3
TGTGCCAGCAGCCCTCTTATGGGGGAGACAGGGGGCAGTGAAAAACTGTTTTTT CASSPLMGETGGSEKLFF TRBD1 TRBJ1-4 many TRBV7-9
TGCAGTGCTCGTGGACGGACAGTGACTGAAGCTCTCTTT CSARGRTVTEALF - TRBJ1-1 - TRBV20-1
TGCAGTGCCATTAACTCTGGGGCCAACGTCCTGACTTTC CSAINSGANVLTF - TRBJ2-6 medium-sized TRBV20-1
TGCAGTGCATCAGGAGGGACAGGGGGAGGGGACGAGCAGTACTTC CSASGGTGGGDEQYF TRBD1 TRBJ2-7 - TRBV20-1
TGTGCCAGCAGCTGGACGGAAGTGCGCGGAAACACCATATATTTT CASSWTEVRGNTIYF - TRBJ1-3 - TRBV7-2
TGTGCCACCAGCAGAGTGGGCGGGAGGGCCTACGAGCAGTACTTC CATSRVGGRAYEQYF TRBD2 TRBJ2-7 few TRBV15
TGTGCCAGCATCAAAAGGGGGAGGGCCGGAGAGACCCAGTACTTC CASIKRGRAGETQYF - TRBJ2-5 many TRBV11-2
TGTGCCAGCAGCCCCCAAGCGGGAGGCAGCACAGATACGCAGTATTTT CASSPQAGGSTDTQYF TRBD2 TRBJ2-3 many TRBV3-1
TGTGCCACCAGTGATGGGGAGGGCGCGGAGACCCAGTACTTC CATSDGEGAETQYF TRBD2 TRBJ2-5 many TRBV24-1
TGTGCCTGGAGTCCACGGGGCCTCGGTCCCGAGCAGTACTTC CAWSPRGLGPEQYF - TRBJ2-7 - TRBV30
TGTGCCAGCTCACCACCGGTGGGGACAGGGGGGGACACTGAAGCTTTCTTT CASSPPVGTGGDTEAFF TRBD1 TRBJ1-1 many TRBV18
TGTGCCAGCAGCCGAACTAAGGGATACGACAATGAGCAGTTCTTC CASSRTKGYDNEQFF - TRBJ2-1 few TRBV28
TGCGCCAGCAGCCAACAGACAGGAAACTATGGCTACACCTTC CASSQQTGNYGYTF - TRBJ1-2 many TRBV4-1
TGCGCCAGCAGCCCCGACGGGGGAATTAAAGGGTCTGGAAACACCATATATTTT CASSPDGGIKGSGNTIYF - TRBJ1-3 - TRBV5-1
TGTGCCACCAGTGATTTTCGGACTAGCGGCGGGGATGAGCAGTTCTTC CATSDFRTSGGDEQFF TRBD2 TRBJ2-1 - TRBV24-1
TGTGCCAGCAGTACATATCGATATGGCTACACCTTC CASSTYRYGYTF - TRBJ1-2 - TRBV6-1
TGTGCCAGCAGCGAGGTGGTGAGGGGGCAGTTCTTC CASSEVVRGQFF - TRBJ2-1 few TRBV7-8
TGTGCCAGCAAGCCGGGGGCGGAGAACACTGAAGCTTTCTTT CASKPGAENTEAFF - TRBJ1-1 many TRBV6-4
TGCAGTGCTAGTAACGACTTTAGCTCCTACGAGCAGTACTTC CSASNDFSSYEQYF - TRBJ2-7 medium-sized TRBV20-1